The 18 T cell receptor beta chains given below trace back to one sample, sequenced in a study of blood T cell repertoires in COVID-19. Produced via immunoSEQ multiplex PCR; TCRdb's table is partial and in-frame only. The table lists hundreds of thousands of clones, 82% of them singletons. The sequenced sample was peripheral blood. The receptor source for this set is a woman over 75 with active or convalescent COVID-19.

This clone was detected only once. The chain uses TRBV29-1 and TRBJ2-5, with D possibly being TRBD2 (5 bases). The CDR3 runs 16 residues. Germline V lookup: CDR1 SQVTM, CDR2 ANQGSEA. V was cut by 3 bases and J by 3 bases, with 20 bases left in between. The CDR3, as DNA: TGCAGCGTTGAGGGTCCGGGCACGGGAATCGAAGAGACCCAGTACTTC. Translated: CSVEGPGTGIEETQYF.

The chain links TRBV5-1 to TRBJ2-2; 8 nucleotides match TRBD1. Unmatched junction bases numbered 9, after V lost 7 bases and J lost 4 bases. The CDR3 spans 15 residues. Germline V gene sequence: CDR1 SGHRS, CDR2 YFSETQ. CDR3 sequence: CASVGTGRGTGELFF. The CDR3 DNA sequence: TGCGCCAGCGTAGGGACAGGTAGAGGCACCGGGGAGCTGTTTTTT. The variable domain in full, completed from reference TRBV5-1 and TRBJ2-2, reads KAGVTQTPRYLIKTRGQQVTLSCSPISGHRSVSWYQQTPGQGLQFLFEYFSETQRNKGNFPGRFSGRQFSNSRSEMNVSTLELGDSALYLCASVGTGRGTGELFFGEGSRLTVL.

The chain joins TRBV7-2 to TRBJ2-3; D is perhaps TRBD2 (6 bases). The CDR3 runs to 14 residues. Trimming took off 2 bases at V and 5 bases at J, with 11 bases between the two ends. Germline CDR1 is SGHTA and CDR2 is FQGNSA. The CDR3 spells CASSLLLAKDTQYF. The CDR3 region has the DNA TGTGCCAGCAGCTTACTACTAGCAAAAGATACGCAGTATTTT.

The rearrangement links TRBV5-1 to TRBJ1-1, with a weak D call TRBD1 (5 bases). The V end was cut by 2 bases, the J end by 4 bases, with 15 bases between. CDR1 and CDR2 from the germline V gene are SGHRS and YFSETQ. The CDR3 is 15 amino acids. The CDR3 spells CASSLRGGVGTEAFF. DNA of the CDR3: TGCGCCAGCAGCTTAAGGGGAGGGGTGGGCACTGAAGCTTTCTTT.

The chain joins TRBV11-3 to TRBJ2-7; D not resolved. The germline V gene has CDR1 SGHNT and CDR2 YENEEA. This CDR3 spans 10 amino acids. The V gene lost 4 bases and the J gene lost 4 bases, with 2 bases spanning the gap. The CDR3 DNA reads TGTGCCAGCAGCTCGTACGAGCAGTACTTC. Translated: CASSSYEQYF.

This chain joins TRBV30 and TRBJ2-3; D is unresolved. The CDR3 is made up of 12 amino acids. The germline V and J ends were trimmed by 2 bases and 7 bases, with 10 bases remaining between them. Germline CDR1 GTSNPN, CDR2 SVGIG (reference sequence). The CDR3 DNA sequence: TGTGCCTGGAGTCAGTCTAGGAATACGCAGTATTTT. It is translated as CAWSQSRNTQYF.

The CDR3 protein is CASSAQGGGHTEAFF. DNA of the CDR3: TGTGCCAGCAGCGCACAGGGAGGGGGGCACACTGAAGCTTTCTTT. This chain joins TRBV5-6 and TRBJ1-1; TRBD1 might be the D (6 bases). The CDR3 loop spans 15 amino acids. Per the germline V gene, CDR1 is SGHDT and CDR2 is YYEEEE. Trimming took 4 bases from V and 3 from J, leaving 16 bases between them. Drawing the rest from reference TRBV5-6 and TRBJ1-1, the complete variable domain is DAGVTQSPTHLIKTRGQQVTLRCSPKSGHDTVSWYQQALGQGPQFIFQYYEEEERQRGNFPDRFSGHQFPNYSSELNVNALLLGDSALYLCASSAQGGGHTEAFFGQGTRLTVV.

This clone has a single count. CDR3 DNA: TGTGCCATCAGGGAGGGGAACCAGGGGCTAAACTATGAGCAGTTCTTC. It yields the protein CAIREGNQGLNYEQFF. The chain employs TRBV10-3 and TRBJ2-1; D may match TRBD1 or TRBD2 (6 bases each). The germline CDR1 and CDR2 sequences are ENHRY and SYGVKD. V lost 6 bases, J lost 8 bases, and 23 bases lay in between. The CDR3 extends over 16 amino acids.

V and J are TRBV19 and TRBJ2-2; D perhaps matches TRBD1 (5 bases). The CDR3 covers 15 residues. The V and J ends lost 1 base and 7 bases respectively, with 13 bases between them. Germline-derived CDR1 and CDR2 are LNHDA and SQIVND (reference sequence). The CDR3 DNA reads TGTGCCAGTAGTATAGTCCAGGGTTATATCGGGGAGCTGTTTTTT. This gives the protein CASSIVQGYIGELFF.

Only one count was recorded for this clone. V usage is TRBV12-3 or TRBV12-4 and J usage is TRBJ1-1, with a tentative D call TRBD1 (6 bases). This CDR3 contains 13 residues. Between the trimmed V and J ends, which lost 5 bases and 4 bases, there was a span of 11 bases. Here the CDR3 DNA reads TGTGCCAGCAGTCCACAGGGATCCACTGAAGCTTTCTTT. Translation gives CASSPQGSTEAFF.

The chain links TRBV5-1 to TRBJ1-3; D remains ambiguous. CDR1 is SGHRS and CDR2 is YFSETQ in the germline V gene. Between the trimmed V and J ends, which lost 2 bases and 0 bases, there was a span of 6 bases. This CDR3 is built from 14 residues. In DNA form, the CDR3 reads TGCGCCAGCAGCTTCGGTGACTCTGGAAACACCATATATTTT. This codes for CASSFGDSGNTIYF.

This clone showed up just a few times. The CDR3 spells CSVEGLLAGGLGQYF. Here the CDR3 DNA reads TGCAGCGTTGAAGGGCTACTAGCGGGAGGGCTCGGGCAGTATTTT. The V call is TRBV29-1, the J call TRBJ2-3, with 13 bases identical to TRBD2. Germline V gene sequence: CDR1 SQVTM, CDR2 ANQGSEA. The CDR3 spans 15 residues. V shed 1 base, J shed 11 bases, and the junction held 9 bases outside the gene matches.

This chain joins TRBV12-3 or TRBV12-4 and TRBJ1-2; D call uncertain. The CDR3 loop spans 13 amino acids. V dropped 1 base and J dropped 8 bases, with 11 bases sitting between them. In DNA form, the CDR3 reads TGTGCCAGCAGTTTAGGTGCCATCAGGGGCTACACCTTC. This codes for CASSLGAIRGYTF.

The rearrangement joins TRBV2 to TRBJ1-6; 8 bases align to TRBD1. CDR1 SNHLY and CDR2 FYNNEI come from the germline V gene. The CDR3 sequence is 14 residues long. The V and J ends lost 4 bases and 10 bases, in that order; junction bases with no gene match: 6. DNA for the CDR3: TGTGCCAGCAGTGTCGACAGGGGAGAATCACCCCTCCACTTT. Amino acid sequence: CASSVDRGESPLHF.

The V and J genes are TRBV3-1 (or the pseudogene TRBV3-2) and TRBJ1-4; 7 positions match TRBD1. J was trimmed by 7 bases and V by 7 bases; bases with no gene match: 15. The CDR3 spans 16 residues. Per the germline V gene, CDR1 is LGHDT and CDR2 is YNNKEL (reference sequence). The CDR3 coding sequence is TGTGCCAGCACCCCGGGACAGAAGCTAAGCGGTGAAAAACTGTTTTTT. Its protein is CASTPGQKLSGEKLFF.

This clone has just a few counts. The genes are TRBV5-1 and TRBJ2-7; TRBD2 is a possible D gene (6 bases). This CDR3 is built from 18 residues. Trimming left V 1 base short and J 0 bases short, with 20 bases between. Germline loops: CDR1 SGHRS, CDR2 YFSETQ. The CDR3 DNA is TGCGCCAGCAGCTTGTTCGGAGCGGGTGGGGCGGGCTCCTACGAGCAGTACTTC. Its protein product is CASSLFGAGGAGSYEQYF.

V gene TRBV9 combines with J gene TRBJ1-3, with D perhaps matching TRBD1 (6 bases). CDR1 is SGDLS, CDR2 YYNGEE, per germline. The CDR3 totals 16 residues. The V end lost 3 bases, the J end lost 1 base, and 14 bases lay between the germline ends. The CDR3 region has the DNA TGTGCCAGCAGCGCCACCGGGACAAGATCTGGAAACACCATATATTTT. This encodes CASSATGTRSGNTIYF. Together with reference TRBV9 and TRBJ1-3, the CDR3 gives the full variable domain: DSGVTQTPKHLITATGQRVTLRCSPRSGDLSVYWYQQSLDQGLQFLIQYYNGEERAKGNILERFSAQQFPDLHSELNLSSLELGDSALYFCASSATGTRSGNTIYFGEGSWLTVV.

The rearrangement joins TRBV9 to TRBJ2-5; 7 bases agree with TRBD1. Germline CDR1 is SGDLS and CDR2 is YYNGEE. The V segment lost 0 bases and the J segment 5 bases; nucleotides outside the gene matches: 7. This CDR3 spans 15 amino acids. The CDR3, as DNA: TGTGCCAGCAGCGTAGGACAGGGCGTGCGGGAGACCCAGTACTTC. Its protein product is CASSVGQGVRETQYF.